The rows below give T cell receptor beta chains drawn from one sample of a study of cytomegalovirus exposure and HLA in healthy donors. Profiled with immunoSEQ multiplex PCR; TCRdb holds only in-frame clones, not every one. The sample carries some 150,000 clones, just over 70% recorded once. The sample taken for sequencing was PBMCs. The receptors were gathered from a human donor in good health. Each CDR3 is given with its conserved first and last residue. A D gene is named only where the DNA matches it firmly. Clone size is shown for a subset of rows, as once, few, many or a class of expanded clone.

d_gene: NA
v_gene: TRBV5-1
j_gene: TRBJ1-4
abundance: NA
CDR3aa: CASSFTGINEKLFF
CDR3nt: TGCGCCAGCAGCTTTACCGGGATTAATGAAAAACTGTTTTTT

d_gene: TRBD1
v_gene: TRBV6-1
j_gene: TRBJ1-2
abundance: few
CDR3aa: CASSVDRVAGYTF
CDR3nt: TGTGCCAGCAGTGTGGACAGGGTGGCTGGCTACACCTTC

d_gene: NA
v_gene: TRBV11-2
j_gene: TRBJ2-3
abundance: once
CDR3aa: CASSLVSGRRDTQYF
CDR3nt: TGTGCCAGCAGCTTAGTATCAGGGCGAAGGGATACGCAGTATTTT

d_gene: TRBD1
v_gene: TRBV29-1
j_gene: TRBJ1-2
abundance: NA
CDR3aa: CSVAGQGTYGYTF
CDR3nt: TGCAGCGTCGCCGGACAGGGTACCTATGGCTACACCTTC

d_gene: NA
v_gene: TRBV14
j_gene: TRBJ1-1
abundance: NA
CDR3aa: CASSQGGAYTEAFF
CDR3nt: TGTGCCAGCAGCCAAGGTGGGGCGTACACTGAAGCTTTCTTT

d_gene: NA
v_gene: TRBV4-3
j_gene: TRBJ2-1
abundance: once
CDR3aa: CASSQELRSSYNEQFF
CDR3nt: TGCGCCAGCAGCCAAGAATTAAGGAGCTCCTACAATGAGCAGTTCTTC

d_gene: NA
v_gene: TRBV4-3
j_gene: TRBJ1-2
abundance: NA
CDR3aa: CASSQGGHNYGYTF
CDR3nt: TGCGCCAGCAGCCAAGGGGGCCATAACTATGGCTACACCTTC

d_gene: TRBD1
v_gene: TRBV2
j_gene: TRBJ1-1
abundance: NA
CDR3aa: CASRTDRVEAEAFF
CDR3nt: TGTGCCAGCAGAACAGACAGGGTTGAAGCTGAAGCTTTCTTT

d_gene: NA
v_gene: TRBV20-1
j_gene: TRBJ1-4
abundance: NA
CDR3aa: CSAPSPEKLFF
CDR3nt: TGCAGTGCTCCCAGTCCCGAAAAACTGTTTTTT

d_gene: NA
v_gene: TRBV30
j_gene: TRBJ2-7
abundance: NA
CDR3aa: CAWSSGPAAEQYF
CDR3nt: TGTGCCTGGAGTTCCGGGCCAGCGGCCGAGCAGTACTTC

d_gene: NA
v_gene: TRBV25-1
j_gene: TRBJ1-1
abundance: NA
CDR3aa: CASSEPKGWGTEAFF
CDR3nt: TGTGCCAGCAGTGAACCCAAGGGGTGGGGCACTGAAGCTTTCTTT

d_gene: NA
v_gene: TRBV28
j_gene: TRBJ2-5
abundance: NA
CDR3aa: CASRTGPQETQYF
CDR3nt: TGTGCCAGCAGGACAGGACCCCAAGAGACCCAGTACTTC

d_gene: TRBD1
v_gene: TRBV6-1
j_gene: TRBJ2-3
abundance: NA
CDR3aa: CASSGQGADTQYF
CDR3nt: TGTGCCAGCAGCGGACAGGGTGCAGATACGCAGTATTTT

d_gene: TRBD1
v_gene: TRBV27
j_gene: TRBJ2-7
abundance: NA
CDR3aa: CASSLAGDRAGYEQYF
CDR3nt: TGTGCCAGCAGTTTAGCGGGGGACAGGGCGGGCTACGAGCAGTACTTC

d_gene: TRBD2
v_gene: TRBV5-4
j_gene: TRBJ2-3
abundance: NA
CDR3aa: CASSLRSGGAGTDTQYF
CDR3nt: TGTGCCAGCAGCTTAAGAAGCGGGGGGGCCGGCACAGATACGCAGTATTTT

d_gene: NA
v_gene: TRBV6-5
j_gene: TRBJ1-1
abundance: NA
CDR3aa: CASNGILGNTEAFF
CDR3nt: TGTGCCAGCAACGGGATTCTCGGGAACACTGAAGCTTTCTTT

d_gene: NA
v_gene: TRBV9
j_gene: TRBJ1-6
abundance: NA
CDR3aa: CASSVAPGRDSPLHF
CDR3nt: TGTGCCAGCAGCGTAGCCCCTGGCAGGGATTCACCCCTCCACTTT

d_gene: TRBD1
v_gene: TRBV18
j_gene: TRBJ1-2
abundance: NA
CDR3aa: CASSPPTGGFYGYTF
CDR3nt: TGTGCCAGCTCACCACCGACAGGGGGGTTCTATGGCTACACCTTC

d_gene: TRBD1
v_gene: TRBV4-1
j_gene: TRBJ1-5
abundance: NA
CDR3aa: CASSQFETGDSNQPQHF
CDR3nt: TGCGCCAGCAGCCAATTCGAGACAGGGGATAGCAATCAGCCCCAGCATTTT

d_gene: NA
v_gene: TRBV27
j_gene: TRBJ2-7
abundance: NA
CDR3aa: CASRQTGGVEQYF
CDR3nt: TGTGCCAGCAGGCAGACAGGAGGAGTCGAGCAGTACTTC

d_gene: TRBD2
v_gene: TRBV5-1
j_gene: TRBJ2-1
abundance: NA
CDR3aa: CASSLATSGGLSSYNEQFF
CDR3nt: TGCGCCAGCAGCTTGGCGACTAGCGGGGGCCTGAGCTCCTACAATGAGCAGTTCTTC

d_gene: NA
v_gene: TRBV5-4
j_gene: TRBJ2-1
abundance: few
CDR3aa: CASSYEAGEQFF
CDR3nt: TGTGCCAGCAGCTACGAGGCGGGTGAGCAGTTCTTC

d_gene: TRBD2
v_gene: TRBV7-6
j_gene: TRBJ2-4
abundance: NA
CDR3aa: CASSFGGGNIQYF
CDR3nt: TGTGCCAGCAGCTTCGGGGGGGGAAACATTCAGTACTTC

d_gene: NA
v_gene: TRBV6-5
j_gene: TRBJ2-3
abundance: NA
CDR3aa: CASSPFLGGTDTQYF
CDR3nt: TGTGCCAGCAGCCCTTTCCTCGGGGGCACAGATACGCAGTATTTT

d_gene: TRBD1
v_gene: TRBV7-9
j_gene: TRBJ2-7
abundance: few
CDR3aa: CASSPKLGTGKGYEQYF
CDR3nt: TGTGCCAGCAGTCCCAAATTGGGGACAGGGAAAGGTTACGAGCAGTACTTC

d_gene: TRBD2
v_gene: TRBV6-5
j_gene: TRBJ2-2
abundance: NA
CDR3aa: CASSYSLGRAGELFF
CDR3nt: TGTGCCAGCAGTTACAGCCTAGGGAGGGCCGGGGAGCTGTTTTTT

d_gene: NA
v_gene: TRBV20-1
j_gene: TRBJ2-1
abundance: NA
CDR3aa: CSARLVNEQFF
CDR3nt: TGCAGTGCTAGACTAGTAAATGAGCAGTTCTTC

d_gene: TRBD2
v_gene: TRBV5-1
j_gene: TRBJ2-3
abundance: NA
CDR3aa: CASSPGTSAVTDTQYF
CDR3nt: TGCGCCAGCAGCCCTGGGACTAGCGCAGTCACAGATACGCAGTATTTT

d_gene: NA
v_gene: TRBV7-9
j_gene: TRBJ2-5
abundance: NA
CDR3aa: CASSLAVRASAEETQYF
CDR3nt: TGTGCCAGCAGCTTAGCGGTGCGGGCTAGCGCCGAAGAGACCCAGTACTTC

d_gene: NA
v_gene: TRBV6-1
j_gene: TRBJ1-6
abundance: many
CDR3aa: CASTLTVYNSPLHF
CDR3nt: TGTGCCAGCACACTGACAGTCTATAATTCACCCCTCCACTTT

d_gene: TRBD2
v_gene: TRBV6-5
j_gene: TRBJ2-1
abundance: NA
CDR3aa: CASSSGEAGAYREQFF
CDR3nt: TGTGCCAGCAGTTCGGGGGAAGCGGGGGCCTACAGGGAGCAGTTCTTC

d_gene: NA
v_gene: TRBV5-4
j_gene: TRBJ1-2
abundance: NA
CDR3aa: CASSLYNNYGYTF
CDR3nt: TGTGCCAGCAGCTTGTACAATAACTATGGCTACACCTTC

d_gene: TRBD1
v_gene: TRBV5-6
j_gene: TRBJ1-1
abundance: NA
CDR3aa: CASSLVQGGTEAFF
CDR3nt: TGTGCCAGCAGCTTGGTACAGGGGGGGACTGAAGCTTTCTTT

d_gene: NA
v_gene: TRBV7-2
j_gene: TRBJ2-3
abundance: NA
CDR3aa: CASSLAYDTQYF
CDR3nt: TGTGCCAGCAGCTTAGCCTATGATACGCAGTATTTT

d_gene: NA
v_gene: TRBV6-1
j_gene: TRBJ2-3
abundance: NA
CDR3aa: CASSEADNSNTDTQYF
CDR3nt: TGTGCCAGCAGTGAAGCGGACAACTCGAACACAGATACGCAGTATTTT

d_gene: NA
v_gene: TRBV11-2
j_gene: TRBJ1-5
abundance: NA
CDR3aa: CASSPQAGGSQPQHF
CDR3nt: TGTGCCAGCAGCCCCCAGGCCGGTGGGAGTCAGCCCCAGCATTTT

d_gene: NA
v_gene: TRBV19
j_gene: TRBJ2-2
abundance: NA
CDR3aa: CASSSQGIGELFF
CDR3nt: TGTGCCAGTAGTTCTCAGGGTATCGGGGAGCTGTTTTTT

d_gene: NA
v_gene: TRBV12-5
j_gene: TRBJ1-5
abundance: once
CDR3aa: CASGLGEQPQHF
CDR3nt: TGTGCTAGTGGTCTCGGGGAACAGCCCCAGCATTTT

d_gene: NA
v_gene: TRBV7-2
j_gene: TRBJ1-6
abundance: NA
CDR3aa: CASSLELRDSPLHF
CDR3nt: TGTGCCAGCAGCTTAGAGTTGAGGGATTCACCCCTCCACTTT

d_gene: NA
v_gene: TRBV7-9
j_gene: TRBJ1-2
abundance: NA
CDR3aa: CASSLVQENYGYTF
CDR3nt: TGTGCCAGCAGCTTAGTACAGGAAAACTATGGCTACACCTTC

d_gene: NA
v_gene: TRBV4-1
j_gene: TRBJ1-3
abundance: few
CDR3aa: CASSQAGADGNTIYF
CDR3nt: TGCGCCAGCAGCCAAGCAGGGGCTGATGGAAACACCATATATTTT